The rows below give T cell receptor beta chains drawn from one sample of a study of blood T cell repertoires in COVID-19. The assay was immunoSEQ multiplex PCR, and TCRdb's table has in-frame clones only and misses some. The table lists around 140,000 clones, around 87% of them singletons, with 2% to 2.5% in the top ten. The specimen sequenced was peripheral blood. The origin of the receptors is a man in his fifties or sixties with active COVID-19. CDR3s include the opening cysteine and the closing phenylalanine or tryptophan. The D gene is left open where the match is weak. Only some rows state a clone size, as once, few, many or a class for expanded clones.

j_gene: TRBJ2-7; abundance: -; d_gene: TRBD2; v_gene: TRBV4-1; CDR3aa: CASSQRLAGYEQYF; CDR3nt: TGCGCCAGCAGCCAACGACTAGCGGGGTACGAGCAGTACTTC
j_gene: TRBJ2-1; abundance: -; d_gene: TRBD2; v_gene: TRBV4-2; CDR3aa: CASSSEQAGASYNEQFF; CDR3nt: TGTGCCAGCAGCTCCGAGCAAGCGGGGGCATCCTACAATGAGCAGTTCTTC
j_gene: TRBJ1-4; abundance: -; d_gene: TRBD1; v_gene: TRBV19; CDR3aa: CASSTMTGKGEKLFF; CDR3nt: TGTGCCAGTAGTACAATGACAGGGAAGGGTGAAAAACTGTTTTTT
j_gene: TRBJ1-5; abundance: -; d_gene: TRBD1; v_gene: TRBV27; CDR3aa: CASSPHRGAGEAQHF; CDR3nt: TGTGCCAGCAGTCCCCACAGGGGGGCGGGAGAGGCCCAGCATTTT
j_gene: TRBJ2-7; abundance: -; d_gene: -; v_gene: TRBV6-5; CDR3aa: CASSRGGTYEQYF; CDR3nt: TGTGCCAGCAGTAGGGGGGGGACCTACGAGCAGTACTTC
j_gene: TRBJ1-2; abundance: -; d_gene: TRBD1; v_gene: TRBV5-6; CDR3aa: CASRGDRGMIDNYGYTF; CDR3nt: TGTGCCAGCAGAGGCGACAGGGGCATGATAGATAACTATGGCTACACCTTC
j_gene: TRBJ1-1; abundance: -; d_gene: -; v_gene: TRBV5-4; CDR3aa: CASSLALPRGNTEAFF; CDR3nt: TGTGCCAGCAGCTTGGCCCTCCCCAGGGGGAACACTGAAGCTTTCTTT
j_gene: TRBJ2-3; abundance: -; d_gene: TRBD2; v_gene: TRBV7-9; CDR3aa: CASSPGGTDTQYF; CDR3nt: TGTGCCAGCAGCCCCGGGGGGACAGATACGCAGTATTTT
j_gene: TRBJ2-1; abundance: few; d_gene: TRBD1; v_gene: TRBV28; CDR3aa: CASDRGPYNEQFF; CDR3nt: TGTGCCAGCGACAGGGGGCCCTACAATGAGCAGTTCTTC
j_gene: TRBJ2-3; abundance: -; d_gene: TRBD2; v_gene: TRBV5-1; CDR3aa: CASSFGREGRTDTQYF; CDR3nt: TGCGCCAGCAGCTTTGGGCGGGAGGGGAGGACAGATACGCAGTATTTT
j_gene: TRBJ2-2; abundance: -; d_gene: TRBD2; v_gene: TRBV7-2; CDR3aa: CASGLAGVTGELFF; CDR3nt: TGTGCCAGCGGGCTAGCGGGGGTGACCGGGGAGCTGTTTTTT
j_gene: TRBJ2-2; abundance: -; d_gene: -; v_gene: TRBV9; CDR3aa: CASSVGGGLRNTGELFF; CDR3nt: TGTGCCAGCAGCGTTGGTGGGGGACTCCGGAACACCGGGGAGCTGTTTTTT
j_gene: TRBJ2-3; abundance: -; d_gene: TRBD2; v_gene: TRBV2; CDR3aa: CASSELLAGGTDTQYF; CDR3nt: TGTGCCAGCAGTGAACTACTAGCGGGGGGCACAGATACGCAGTATTTT
j_gene: TRBJ2-7; abundance: -; d_gene: -; v_gene: TRBV28; CDR3aa: CASSLAGSSYEQYF; CDR3nt: TGTGCCAGCAGTCTTGCAGGTTCTTCCTACGAGCAGTACTTC
j_gene: TRBJ2-2; abundance: -; d_gene: -; v_gene: TRBV6-5; CDR3aa: CASRKGDLNTGELFF; CDR3nt: TGTGCCAGCAGGAAGGGGGACCTGAACACCGGGGAGCTGTTTTTT
j_gene: TRBJ2-7; abundance: -; d_gene: -; v_gene: TRBV4-1; CDR3aa: CASSPTGGAYEQYF; CDR3nt: TGCGCCAGCAGTCCGACCGGCGGGGCCTACGAGCAGTACTTC
j_gene: TRBJ1-3; abundance: -; d_gene: TRBD1; v_gene: TRBV7-9; CDR3aa: CASSSPGQGAGNTIYF; CDR3nt: TGTGCCAGCAGCTCCCCGGGACAGGGGGCTGGAAACACCATATATTTT
j_gene: TRBJ2-3; abundance: -; d_gene: TRBD2; v_gene: TRBV7-6; CDR3aa: CASTKRAGGTDTQYF; CDR3nt: TGTGCCAGCACCAAGCGGGCGGGGGGCACAGATACGCAGTATTTT
j_gene: TRBJ2-3; abundance: -; d_gene: TRBD1; v_gene: TRBV5-1; CDR3aa: CASSLADRASTDTQYF; CDR3nt: TGCGCCAGCAGCTTGGCCGACAGGGCTAGCACAGATACGCAGTATTTT
j_gene: TRBJ1-1; abundance: once; d_gene: -; v_gene: TRBV7-8; CDR3aa: CASSKGRGTEAFF; CDR3nt: TGTGCCAGCAGCAAAGGGAGGGGGACTGAAGCTTTCTTT
j_gene: TRBJ2-1; abundance: few; d_gene: TRBD1; v_gene: TRBV30; CDR3aa: CAWSDRGNEQFF; CDR3nt: TGTGCCTGGAGTGACAGGGGCAATGAGCAGTTCTTC
j_gene: TRBJ2-2; abundance: -; d_gene: TRBD1; v_gene: TRBV11-2; CDR3aa: CASSTPTGDTGELFF; CDR3nt: TGTGCCAGCAGCACCCCCACAGGGGACACCGGGGAGCTGTTTTTT
j_gene: TRBJ1-1; abundance: -; d_gene: TRBD1; v_gene: TRBV5-1; CDR3aa: CASSRTGGSEGNAEAFF; CDR3nt: TGCGCCAGCAGCAGGACAGGGGGCAGTGAGGGGAACGCTGAAGCTTTCTTT
j_gene: TRBJ2-1; abundance: -; d_gene: TRBD1; v_gene: TRBV15; CDR3aa: CATKDRGYNEQFF; CDR3nt: TGTGCCACCAAGGACAGGGGTTACAATGAGCAGTTCTTC
j_gene: TRBJ1-1; abundance: -; d_gene: -; v_gene: TRBV5-5; CDR3aa: CASSRGQPNIMNTEAFF; CDR3nt: TGTGCCAGCAGCCGAGGACAACCGAATATTATGAACACTGAAGCTTTCTTT
j_gene: TRBJ2-6; abundance: -; d_gene: TRBD1; v_gene: TRBV29-1; CDR3aa: CSVLDRYSGANVLTF; CDR3nt: TGCAGCGTGTTGGACAGGTACTCTGGGGCCAACGTCCTGACTTTC
j_gene: TRBJ1-4; abundance: -; d_gene: TRBD1; v_gene: TRBV6-5; CDR3aa: CASSSDRAANEKLFF; CDR3nt: TGTGCCAGCAGCTCCGACAGGGCGGCTAATGAAAAACTGTTTTTT
j_gene: TRBJ1-1; abundance: -; d_gene: TRBD1; v_gene: TRBV7-8; CDR3aa: CASSKTGASPEDTEAFF; CDR3nt: TGTGCCAGCAGCAAGACAGGGGCCTCCCCAGAGGACACTGAAGCTTTCTTT
j_gene: TRBJ2-2; abundance: -; d_gene: TRBD2; v_gene: TRBV5-1; CDR3aa: CASSPGRGGATGELFF; CDR3nt: TGCGCCAGCAGCCCCGGACGCGGGGGGGCCACCGGGGAGCTGTTTTTT
j_gene: TRBJ1-4; abundance: -; d_gene: -; v_gene: TRBV13; CDR3aa: CASMLRGTNEKLFF; CDR3nt: TGTGCCAGCATGTTACGGGGGACTAATGAAAAACTGTTTTTT
j_gene: TRBJ2-1; abundance: -; d_gene: -; v_gene: TRBV6-6; CDR3aa: CASSYSRSSYNEQFF; CDR3nt: TGTGCCAGCAGTTACTCTAGAAGTTCCTACAATGAGCAGTTCTTC
j_gene: TRBJ2-7; abundance: -; d_gene: -; v_gene: TRBV5-4; CDR3aa: CASSLDRFSYEQYF; CDR3nt: TGTGCCAGCAGCTTGGACAGGTTCTCCTACGAGCAGTACTTC
j_gene: TRBJ2-7; abundance: -; d_gene: -; v_gene: TRBV7-2; CDR3aa: CASSLPTYEQYF; CDR3nt: TGTGCCAGCAGCCTACCAACCTACGAGCAGTACTTC